The rows below give T cell receptor beta chains drawn from one sample of a study of blood T cell repertoires in COVID-19. Assay used: immunoSEQ multiplex PCR; TCRdb lists only in-frame clones, some missing. The data show 250,000 to 300,000 clones, 80% to 90% seen once. The specimen sequenced was PBMCs or T cells enriched from blood (not recorded which). These receptors came from a man younger than 30 who had recovered from COVID-19. Both conserved end residues are part of each CDR3. Fields, in order: clone size, J gene, D gene, V gene, CDR3 protein, CDR3 DNA. D genes are given only for firm matches. Clone size appears in some rows only: once, few, many, or a class for an expanded clone.

.,TRBJ2-7,.,TRBV4-1,CASSQDIFYEQYF,TGCGCCAGCAGCCAAGACATTTTCTACGAGCAGTACTTC
.,TRBJ2-3,TRBD2,TRBV15,CATSRAASGGDTQYF,TGTGCCACCAGCAGAGCGGCTAGCGGGGGGGATACGCAGTATTTT
.,TRBJ2-7,.,TRBV15,CATSRDRAGSYEQYF,TGTGCCACCAGCAGAGATCGGGCAGGGTCCTACGAGCAGTACTTC
.,TRBJ2-5,TRBD2,TRBV5-5,CASSRTSRETQYF,TGTGCCAGCAGCCGGACTAGTCGAGAGACCCAGTACTTC
.,TRBJ1-1,.,TRBV20-1,CSASGGNTEAFF,TGCAGTGCTAGTGGAGGGAACACTGAAGCTTTCTTT
.,TRBJ2-1,.,TRBV7-3,CASSPGLSYNEQFF,TGTGCCAGCAGCCCGGGACTCTCCTACAATGAGCAGTTCTTC
.,TRBJ1-5,.,TRBV6-5,CASMSSNSNQPQHF,TGTGCCAGCATGTCGAGTAATAGCAATCAGCCCCAGCATTTT
.,TRBJ2-7,.,TRBV20-1,CSATWHYEQYF,TGCAGTGCTACCTGGCACTACGAGCAGTACTTC
few,TRBJ2-6,.,TRBV5-1,CASSLAPSSGANVLTF,TGCGCCAGCAGCTTGGCCCCCAGCTCTGGGGCCAACGTCCTGACTTTC
.,TRBJ2-5,.,TRBV12-3/TRBV12-4,CASMDRRGETQYF,TGTGCCAGCATGGATAGACGAGGCGAGACCCAGTACTTC
.,TRBJ2-2,TRBD2,TRBV7-8,CASSFTRLAGGYTGELFF,TGTGCCAGCAGCTTCACGAGACTAGCGGGGGGTTACACCGGGGAGCTGTTTTTT
.,TRBJ1-4,TRBD1,TRBV7-9,CASSRGQTSEKLFF,TGTGCCAGCAGCCGGGGACAGACTAGTGAAAAACTGTTTTTT
.,TRBJ2-1,TRBD2,TRBV6-5,CASNPGTTNNEQFF,TGTGCCAGCAATCCCGGGACTACCAACAATGAGCAGTTCTTC
.,TRBJ2-2,.,TRBV6-6,CATSSGANTGELFF,TGTGCCACAAGCAGCGGCGCGAACACCGGGGAGCTGTTTTTT
.,TRBJ2-3,TRBD2,TRBV11-2,CASSARLAGVDTQYF,TGTGCCAGCAGCGCCCGACTAGCGGGGGTTGATACGCAGTATTTT
once,TRBJ1-2,TRBD1,TRBV3-1/TRBV3-2,CASSQQGGGGYGYTF,TGTGCCAGCAGCCAACAAGGAGGGGGCGGCTATGGCTACACCTTC
.,TRBJ2-6,.,TRBV27,CASTSGANVLTF,TGTGCCAGCACTTCCGGGGCCAACGTCCTGACTTTC
.,TRBJ2-2,.,TRBV3-1/TRBV3-2,CASSQVEGAGELFF,TGTGCCAGCAGCCAAGTGGAAGGGGCCGGGGAGCTGTTTTTT
.,TRBJ2-1,TRBD1,TRBV3-1/TRBV3-2,CASPRQGNEQFF,TGTGCCAGCCCACGACAGGGGAATGAGCAGTTCTTC
.,TRBJ1-2,.,TRBV6-5,CASSTTPVVYGYTF,TGTGCCAGCAGTACTACCCCCGTAGTCTATGGCTACACCTTC
.,TRBJ1-1,.,TRBV18,CASSPPVAYTEAFF,TGTGCCAGCTCACCACCGGTGGCCTACACTGAAGCTTTCTTT
.,TRBJ2-2,TRBD2,TRBV27,CASSPRLAENTGELFF,TGTGCCAGCAGTCCGCGACTAGCGGAAAACACCGGGGAGCTGTTTTTT
.,TRBJ2-7,.,TRBV15,CATSRGLVFEQYF,TGTGCCACCAGCAGAGGACTAGTGTTCGAGCAGTACTTC
.,TRBJ1-1,TRBD1,TRBV7-6,CASSPRTGGETEAFF,TGTGCCAGCAGCCCCCGGACAGGGGGAGAAACTGAAGCTTTCTTT